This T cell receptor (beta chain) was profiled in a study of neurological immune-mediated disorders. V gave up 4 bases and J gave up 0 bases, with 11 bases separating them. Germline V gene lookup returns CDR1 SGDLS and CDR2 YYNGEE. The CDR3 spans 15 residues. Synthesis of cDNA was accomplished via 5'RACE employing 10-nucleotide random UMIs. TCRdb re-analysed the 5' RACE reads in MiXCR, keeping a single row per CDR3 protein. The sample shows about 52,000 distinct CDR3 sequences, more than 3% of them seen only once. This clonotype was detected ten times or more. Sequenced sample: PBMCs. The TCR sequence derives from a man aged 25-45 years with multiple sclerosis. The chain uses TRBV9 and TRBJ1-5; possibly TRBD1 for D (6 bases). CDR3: CASSLQGISNQPQHF. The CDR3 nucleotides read TGTGCCAGCAGCCTTCAGGGGATTAGCAATCAGCCCCAGCATTTT.